This T cell receptor (beta chain) was captured by sequencing in a study of CD8 T cells in ankylosing spondylitis. Between the trimmed V and J ends, which lost 5 bases and 1 base, there was a span of 16 bases. Germline-derived CDR1 and CDR2 are LNHNV and YYDKDF (reference sequence). This CDR3 comprises 16 residues. Overall study findings and caveats: Within ankylosing spondylitis blood, a TCR beta motif made up of eight highly homologous variants appeared to be characteristic. Reported data indicate significant enrichment of disease-linked clones within matched ankylosing spondylitis synovial fluid.

From the 5' RACE reads, TCRdb called clonotypes with MiXCR, one entry per CDR3 protein. The sample holds 470,000 or so distinct CDR3 sequences, roughly 27% seen once. This clonotype has a handful of counts. Its target is not known. Sequenced: blood, either unsorted or a sorted T cell fraction (not recorded which). The clonotype comes from a male donor with ankylosing spondylitis. V is TRBV15 and J is TRBJ2-3, with D perhaps being TRBD1 or TRBD2 (5 bases each). CDR3 protein: CATSPLRDVRTDTQYF. In DNA form, the CDR3 reads TGTGCCACCAGCCCACTCCGGGACGTACGCACAGATACGCAGTATTTT.